One sample yielded the 14 T cell receptor beta chains listed below, sequenced in a study of blood T cell repertoires in COVID-19. TCRdb's copy holds only in-frame clones and misses some; the assay was immunoSEQ multiplex PCR. The table lists 250,000 to 350,000 clones, 84% of them singletons. The specimen sequenced was peripheral blood. These receptors all stem from a human donor with COVID-19, enrolled during active disease. The donor label of this sample is uncertain.

The chain uses TRBV5-4 and TRBJ2-7; TRBD1 agrees at 9 bases. CDR1 is SGHNT, CDR2 YYREEE, per germline (reference sequence). After removal of 5 bases from V and 4 bases from J, the junction contained 10 bases not matched to a gene. The CDR3 is 15 amino acids. This CDR3 reads CASSLGGTGYYEQYF. DNA of the CDR3: TGTGCCAGCAGTCTTGGGGGGACAGGGTATTACGAGCAGTACTTC.

This clone was detected only a few times. The genes are TRBV18 and TRBJ1-3; 9 bases agree with TRBD1. CDR3 length: 18 amino acids. Germline CDR1 KGHSH, CDR2 LQKENI. V shed 6 bases and J 2 bases; nucleotides not matched to a gene: 14. The CDR3 bases are TGTGCCAGCTCCCCGGCGGGGACAGGGTTAGGAGCTGGAAACACCATATATTTT. Protein product: CASSPAGTGLGAGNTIYF.

The chain recombines TRBV19 with TRBJ2-1; a possible D gene is TRBD1 (6 bases). CDR1 LNHDA and CDR2 SQIVND come from the germline V gene (reference sequence). The length of the CDR3 is 15 residues. The V end lost 5 bases, the J end lost 2 bases, and 13 bases lay between the germline ends. Here the CDR3 DNA reads TGTGCCAGTAGTGCGAACAGGGTTACCTACAATGAGCAGTTCTTC. This sequence encodes CASSANRVTYNEQFF. The complete variable domain, with remaining parts taken from reference TRBV19 and TRBJ2-1, reads DGGITQSPKYLFRKEGQNVTLSCEQNLNHDAMYWYRQDPGQGLRLIYYSQIVNDFQKGDIAEGYSVSREKKESFPLTVTSAQKNPTAFYLCASSANRVTYNEQFFGPGTRLTVL.

CDR3 DNA sequence: TGTGCCAGTAGTGCCCCCCCGTCAGGTACGCAGTATTTT. Residues: CASSAPPSGTQYF. The chain employs TRBV19 and TRBJ2-3, with no clear D. The V gene's germline CDR1 is LNHDA and CDR2 SQIVND (reference sequence). V was pared by 5 bases and J by 8 bases, with 14 bases between. This CDR3 is built from 13 residues.

This chain uses TRBV5-5 with TRBJ2-7; D gene ambiguous. Between the trimmed V and J ends, which lost 6 bases and 1 base, there was a span of 14 bases. The CDR3 contains 14 residues. Looked up from germline, CDR1 is SGHKS and CDR2 is YYEKEE (reference sequence). The CDR3 DNA reads TGTGCCAGCACCCTACCCCAACGGTCCTACGAGCAGTACTTC. Its protein is CASTLPQRSYEQYF.

The rearrangement joins TRBV28 to TRBJ2-1, with TRBD2 matching 8 bases. This CDR3 has 15 residues. From germline, CDR1 is MDHEN and CDR2 SYDVKM. V dropped 6 bases and J dropped 2; count of bases not matched to a gene: 6. The CDR3 nucleotides are TGTGCCAGCAGGCGGGGCGGGAGGACCTACAATGAGCAGTTCTTC. This sequence encodes CASRRGGRTYNEQFF.

V is TRBV27 and J is TRBJ1-2, with D tentatively TRBD1 (5 bases). The germline V gene has CDR1 MNHEY and CDR2 SMNVEV (reference sequence). Trimming took 2 bases from V and 7 from J, leaving 20 bases between them. This CDR3 has 16 amino acids. The CDR3 sequence is CASSLRGDYTGRGYTF. The CDR3 coding sequence is TGTGCCAGCAGTTTAAGAGGGGACTACACGGGACGTGGCTACACCTTC.

V usage is TRBV7-2 and J usage is TRBJ1-4; D is undetermined. The CDR3 covers 15 residues. Germline CDR1 and CDR2: SGHTA and FQGNSA. With 1 base removed from V and 7 bases from J, the gap between germline ends came to 13 bases. The CDR3 spells CASSLVRVGGEKLFF. For the CDR3, the DNA is TGTGCCAGCAGCTTAGTTAGGGTTGGAGGTGAAAAACTGTTTTTT.

A note on this clone: Other DNA sequences in the sample encode the same CDR3. The J gene is TRBJ2-5, the V gene TRBV5-6, with D possibly matching TRBD2 (5 bases). Germline assignment: CDR1 SGHDT and CDR2 YYEEEE. With 0 bases removed from V and 1 base from J, the gap between germline ends came to 7 bases. The CDR3 length is 14 residues. This CDR3 reads CASSLGGLQETQYF. CDR3 DNA: TGTGCCAGCAGCTTGGGCGGGCTCCAAGAGACCCAGTACTTC.

This sequence joins TRBV10-2 and TRBJ2-7, with D maybe TRBD2 (6 bases). CDR1 and CDR2 (germline): WSHSY, SAAADI. Trimming removed 5 bases from V and 0 bases from J, with 17 bases in between. This CDR3 has 16 amino acids. The CDR3 sequence: CASSWGDTYRSYEQYF. The DNA for the CDR3 is TGCGCCAGCAGTTGGGGGGATACCTATCGCTCCTACGAGCAGTACTTC.

The chain couples TRBV28 to TRBJ2-7, with 14 bases aligning to TRBD2. The germline gives CDR1 MDHEN, CDR2 SYDVKM. The V and J ends lost 3 bases and 0 bases, in that order; junction bases with no gene match: 7. CDR3 length: 18 residues. The CDR3 sequence: CASSFSGLAGGGSYEQYF. The CDR3 DNA reads TGTGCCAGCAGTTTCTCCGGACTAGCGGGAGGAGGCTCCTACGAGCAGTACTTC.

V usage is TRBV6-6 and J usage is TRBJ2-7; 9 bases are a match to TRBD1. This CDR3 comprises 14 residues. CDR1 MNHNY and CDR2 SVGAGI come from the germline V gene (reference sequence). V was pared by 7 bases and J by 3 bases, with 7 bases of the junction left unmatched. The CDR3 loop is CASIPGQGNYEQYF. CDR3 DNA: TGTGCCAGCATCCCGGGACAGGGAAACTACGAGCAGTACTTC.

This chain joins TRBV9 and TRBJ2-4, with D perhaps matching TRBD1 (6 bases). The V end lost 5 bases, the J end lost 0 bases, and 27 bases lay between the germline ends. This CDR3 contains 20 residues. CDR1 is SGDLS, CDR2 YYNGEE, per germline. In DNA form, the CDR3 reads TGTGCCAGCAGGGGAGTGGCGACAGGAGAGAACGTCATAGCCAAAAACATTCAGTACTTC. It codes for CASRGVATGENVIAKNIQYF.

The rearrangement uses TRBV7-2 and TRBJ2-7; the D gene is possibly TRBD2 (6 bases). CDR1 is SGHTA, CDR2 FQGNSA, per germline. The CDR3 loop spans 13 amino acids. Trimming took off 5 bases at V and 7 bases at J, with 15 bases between the two ends. This CDR3 is CASSLPRDLEQYF. For the CDR3, the DNA is TGTGCCAGCAGCCTCCCCCGGGACTTGGAGCAGTACTTC.